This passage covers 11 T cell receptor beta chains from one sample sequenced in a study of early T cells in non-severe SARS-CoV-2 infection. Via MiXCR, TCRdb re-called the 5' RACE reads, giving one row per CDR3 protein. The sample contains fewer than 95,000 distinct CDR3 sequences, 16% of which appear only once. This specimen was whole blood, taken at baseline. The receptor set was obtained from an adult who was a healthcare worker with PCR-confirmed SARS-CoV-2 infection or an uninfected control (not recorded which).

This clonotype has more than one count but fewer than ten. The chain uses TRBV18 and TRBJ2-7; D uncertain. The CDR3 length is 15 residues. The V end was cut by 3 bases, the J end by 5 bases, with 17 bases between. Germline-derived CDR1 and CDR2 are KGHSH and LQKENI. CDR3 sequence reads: CASSPVGRPSNEQYF. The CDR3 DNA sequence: TGTGCCAGCTCACCGGTTGGCAGGCCTTCCAACGAGCAGTACTTC.

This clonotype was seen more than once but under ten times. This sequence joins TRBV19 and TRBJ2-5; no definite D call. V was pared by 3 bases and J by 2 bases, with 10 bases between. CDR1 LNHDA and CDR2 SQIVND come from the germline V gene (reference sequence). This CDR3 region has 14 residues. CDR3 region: CASSILAGQETQYF. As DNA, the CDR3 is TGTGCCAGTAGTATTTTGGCTGGTCAAGAGACCCAGTACTTC. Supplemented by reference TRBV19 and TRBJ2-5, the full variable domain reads DGGITQSPKYLFRKEGQNVTLSCEQNLNHDAMYWYRQDPGQGLRLIYYSQIVNDFQKGDIAEGYSVSREKKESFPLTVTSAQKNPTAFYLCASSILAGQETQYFGPGTRLLVL.

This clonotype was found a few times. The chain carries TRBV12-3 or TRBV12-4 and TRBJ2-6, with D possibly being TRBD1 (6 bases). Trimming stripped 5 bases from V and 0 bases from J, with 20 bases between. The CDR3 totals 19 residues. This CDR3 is CASSRYYGTTVSGANVLTF. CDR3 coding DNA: TGTGCCAGCAGTAGGTACTACGGGACAACGGTCTCTGGGGCCAACGTCCTGACTTTC.

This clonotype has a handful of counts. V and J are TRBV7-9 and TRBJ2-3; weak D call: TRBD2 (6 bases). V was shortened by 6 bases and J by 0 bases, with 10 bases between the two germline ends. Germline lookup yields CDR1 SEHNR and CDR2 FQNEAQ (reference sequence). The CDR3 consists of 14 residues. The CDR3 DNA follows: TGTGCCAGCAGAAGAGCGGGTAGCACAGATACGCAGTATTTT. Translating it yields CASRRAGSTDTQYF. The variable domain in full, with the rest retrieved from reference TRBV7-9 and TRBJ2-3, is DTGVSQNPRHKITKRGQNVTFRCDPISEHNRLYWYRQTLGQGPEFLTYFQNEAQLEKSRLLSDRFSAERPKGSFSTLEIQRTEQGDSAMYLCASRRAGSTDTQYFGPGTRLTVL.

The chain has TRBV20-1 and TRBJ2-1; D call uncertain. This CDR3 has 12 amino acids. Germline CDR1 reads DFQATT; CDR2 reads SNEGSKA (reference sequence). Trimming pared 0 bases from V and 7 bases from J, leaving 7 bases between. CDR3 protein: CSARDLMNEQFF. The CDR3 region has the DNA TGCAGTGCTAGAGATTTGATGAATGAGCAGTTCTTC.

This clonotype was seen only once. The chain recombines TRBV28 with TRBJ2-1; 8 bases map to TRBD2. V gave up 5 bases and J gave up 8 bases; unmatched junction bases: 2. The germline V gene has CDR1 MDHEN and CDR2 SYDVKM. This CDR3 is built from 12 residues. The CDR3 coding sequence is TGTGCCAGCAGTACGGGAGGGCATGAGCAGTTCTTC. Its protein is CASSTGGHEQFF.

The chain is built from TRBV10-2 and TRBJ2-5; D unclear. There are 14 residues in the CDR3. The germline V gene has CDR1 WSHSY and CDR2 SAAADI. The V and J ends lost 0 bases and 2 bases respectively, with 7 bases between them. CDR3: CASSESWGQETQYF. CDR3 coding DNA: TGCGCCAGCAGTGAGTCGTGGGGTCAAGAGACCCAGTACTTC.

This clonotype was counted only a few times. The CDR3 region is CASSLNPTGANTGELFF. CDR3 coding DNA: TGTGCCAGCAGCTTAAATCCGACAGGGGCCAACACCGGGGAGCTGTTTTTT. The chain carries TRBV7-2 and TRBJ2-2, with TRBD1 matching 8 bases. V shed 2 bases and J 2 bases; nucleotides not matched to a gene: 7. This CDR3 is built from 17 residues. The V gene's germline CDR1 is SGHTA and CDR2 FQGNSA.

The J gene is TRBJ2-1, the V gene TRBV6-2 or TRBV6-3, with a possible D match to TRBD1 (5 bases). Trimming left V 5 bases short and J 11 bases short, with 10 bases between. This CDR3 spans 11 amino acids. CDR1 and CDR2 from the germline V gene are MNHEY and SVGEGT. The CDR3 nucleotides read TGTGCCAGCAGTCAGACAGCGAAGCAGTTCTTC. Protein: CASSQTAKQFF.

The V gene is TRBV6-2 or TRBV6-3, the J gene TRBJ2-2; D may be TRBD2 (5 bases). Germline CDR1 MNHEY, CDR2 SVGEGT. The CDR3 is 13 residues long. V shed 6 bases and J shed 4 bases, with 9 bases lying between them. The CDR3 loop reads CASSPGLTGELFF. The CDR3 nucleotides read TGTGCCAGCAGCCCCGGACTCACCGGGGAGCTGTTTTTT.

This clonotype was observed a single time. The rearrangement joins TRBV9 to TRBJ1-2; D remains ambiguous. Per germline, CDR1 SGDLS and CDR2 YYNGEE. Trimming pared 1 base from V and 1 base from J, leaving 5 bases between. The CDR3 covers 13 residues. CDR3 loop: CASSVYLNYGYTF. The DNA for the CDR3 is TGTGCCAGCAGCGTATACCTTAACTATGGCTACACCTTC.